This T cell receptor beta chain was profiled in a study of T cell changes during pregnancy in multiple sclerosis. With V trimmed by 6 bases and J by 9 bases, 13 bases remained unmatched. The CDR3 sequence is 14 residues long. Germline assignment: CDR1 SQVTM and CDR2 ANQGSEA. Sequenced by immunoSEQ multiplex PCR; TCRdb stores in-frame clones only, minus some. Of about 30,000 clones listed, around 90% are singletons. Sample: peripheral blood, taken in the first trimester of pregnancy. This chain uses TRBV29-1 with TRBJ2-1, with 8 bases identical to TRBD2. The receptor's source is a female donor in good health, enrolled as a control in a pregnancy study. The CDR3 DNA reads TGCAGCGTGGGAGGCATAAGCGGGAGACGTGAGCAGTTCTTC. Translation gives CSVGGISGRREQFF.